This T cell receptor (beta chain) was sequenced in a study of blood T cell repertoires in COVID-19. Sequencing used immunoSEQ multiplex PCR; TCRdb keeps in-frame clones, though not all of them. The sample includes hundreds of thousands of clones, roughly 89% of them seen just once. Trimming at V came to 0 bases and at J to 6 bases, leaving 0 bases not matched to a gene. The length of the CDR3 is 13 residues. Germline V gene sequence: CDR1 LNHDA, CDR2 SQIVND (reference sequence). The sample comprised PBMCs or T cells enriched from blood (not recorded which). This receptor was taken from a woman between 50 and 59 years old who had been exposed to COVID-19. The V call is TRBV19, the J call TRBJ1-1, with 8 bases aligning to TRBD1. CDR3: CASSIDRGPEAFF. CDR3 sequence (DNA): TGTGCCAGTAGTATAGACAGGGGGCCTGAAGCTTTCTTT.